This entry is about one T cell receptor (beta chain). Its antigen is unidentified. The source of the sample is a study of CXCR3-negative and CXCR3-positive naive CD8 T cells. Study-level results: CD5 surface expression was similar among naive subsets, and TCR strength was estimated by inference from TRB CDR3 properties. Similar TRBV-TRBJ usage characterized naive CXCR3-negative and CXCR3-positive cells; memory cells differed. After cryopreservation, CXCR3 expression dropped partially; most assays used fresh PBMCs.

Each TRB cDNA library was prepared by 5' RACE (with UMI labels). With the 5' RACE reads reprocessed, TCRdb shows one record per CDR3 protein and no DNA. Reported are 100,000 to 150,000 distinct CDR3 sequences; the ten largest clones contain about 0.3%. Germline CDR1 and CDR2: KGHDR and SFDVKD. This CDR3 contains 16 residues. What was sequenced was naive CXCR3- CD8+ T cells from blood. Subset of the sample: CD45RO-CCR7+CD27+CD95- naive CD8+ T cells lacking CXCR3 (TNR3-). This sequence joins TRBV24-1 and TRBJ2-1; TCRdb's D gene call, TRBD2, goes unchecked for lack of DNA. The sequence was collected from a human donor in good health. Some clones in this sample may be carry-over from other donors' samples. The CDR3 loop is CATSDSSGGLAGEQFF.